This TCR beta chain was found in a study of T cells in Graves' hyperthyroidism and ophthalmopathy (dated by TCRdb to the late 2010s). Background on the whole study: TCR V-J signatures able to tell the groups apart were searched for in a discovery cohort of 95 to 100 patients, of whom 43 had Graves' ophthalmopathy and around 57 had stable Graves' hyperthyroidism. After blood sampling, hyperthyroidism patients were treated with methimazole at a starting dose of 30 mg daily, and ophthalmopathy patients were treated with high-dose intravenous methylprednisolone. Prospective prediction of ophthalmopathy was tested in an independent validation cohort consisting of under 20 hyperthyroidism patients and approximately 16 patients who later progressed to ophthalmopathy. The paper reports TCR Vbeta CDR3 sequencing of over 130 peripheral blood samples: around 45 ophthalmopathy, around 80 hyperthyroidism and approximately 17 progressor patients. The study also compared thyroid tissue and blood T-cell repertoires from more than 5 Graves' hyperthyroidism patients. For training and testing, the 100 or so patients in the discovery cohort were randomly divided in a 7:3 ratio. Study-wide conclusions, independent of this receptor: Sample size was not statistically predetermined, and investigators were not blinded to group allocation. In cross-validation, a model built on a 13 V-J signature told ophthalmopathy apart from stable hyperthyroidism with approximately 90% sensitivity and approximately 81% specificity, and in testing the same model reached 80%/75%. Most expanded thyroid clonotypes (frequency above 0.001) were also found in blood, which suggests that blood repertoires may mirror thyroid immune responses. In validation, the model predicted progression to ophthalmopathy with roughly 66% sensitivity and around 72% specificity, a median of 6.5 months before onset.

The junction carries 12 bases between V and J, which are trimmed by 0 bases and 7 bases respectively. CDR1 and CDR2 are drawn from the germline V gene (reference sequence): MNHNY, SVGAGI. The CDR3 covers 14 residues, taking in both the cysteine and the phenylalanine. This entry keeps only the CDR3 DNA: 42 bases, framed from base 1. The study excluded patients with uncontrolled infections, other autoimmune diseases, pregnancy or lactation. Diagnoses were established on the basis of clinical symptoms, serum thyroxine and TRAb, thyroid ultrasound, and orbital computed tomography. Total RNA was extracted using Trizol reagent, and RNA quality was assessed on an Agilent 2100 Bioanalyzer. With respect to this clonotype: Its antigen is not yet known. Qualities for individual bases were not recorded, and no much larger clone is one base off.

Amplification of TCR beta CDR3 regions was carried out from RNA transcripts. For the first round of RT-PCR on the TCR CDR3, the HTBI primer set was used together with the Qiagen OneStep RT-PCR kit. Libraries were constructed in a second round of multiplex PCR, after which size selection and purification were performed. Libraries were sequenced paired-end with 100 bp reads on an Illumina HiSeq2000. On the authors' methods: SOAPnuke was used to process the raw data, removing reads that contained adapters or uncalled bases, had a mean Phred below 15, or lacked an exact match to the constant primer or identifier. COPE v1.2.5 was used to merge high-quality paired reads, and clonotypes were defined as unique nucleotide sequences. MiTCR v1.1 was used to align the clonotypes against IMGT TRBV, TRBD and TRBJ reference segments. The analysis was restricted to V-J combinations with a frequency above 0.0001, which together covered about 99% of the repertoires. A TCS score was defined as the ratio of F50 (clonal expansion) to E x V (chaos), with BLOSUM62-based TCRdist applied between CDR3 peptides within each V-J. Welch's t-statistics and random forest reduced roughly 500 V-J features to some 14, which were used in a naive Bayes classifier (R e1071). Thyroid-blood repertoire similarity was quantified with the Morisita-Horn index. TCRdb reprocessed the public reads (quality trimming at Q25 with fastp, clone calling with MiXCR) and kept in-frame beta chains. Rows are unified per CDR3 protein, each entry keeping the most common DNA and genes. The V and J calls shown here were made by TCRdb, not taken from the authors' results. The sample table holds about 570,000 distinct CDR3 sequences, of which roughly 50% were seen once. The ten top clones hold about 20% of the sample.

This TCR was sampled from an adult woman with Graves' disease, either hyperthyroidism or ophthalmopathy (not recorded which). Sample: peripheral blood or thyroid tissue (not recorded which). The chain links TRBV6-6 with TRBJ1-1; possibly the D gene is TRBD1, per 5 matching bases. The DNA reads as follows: TGTGCCAGCAGTTACTCGAAACGGGGGGGTGAAGCTTTCTTT. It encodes CASSYSKRGGEAFF.